This passage covers 11 T cell receptor beta chains from one sample sequenced in a study of long-term antiretroviral therapy in people with HIV. Version v3.0 of the immunoSEQ assay was performed at survey level. Libraries were prepared by immunoSEQ multiplex PCR; TCRdb keeps only in-frame clonotypes and omits some of them. The repertoire holds roughly 45,000 clones, with around 80% as singletons. The source was unsorted PBMCs, collected 0.8 years after starting antiretroviral therapy. The origin of the receptors is a woman between 18 and 30 years old with HIV.

CDR3 sequence (DNA): TGTGCCAGTAGTATAGATCTCGACCTTGGCTACACCTTC. Translating gives CASSIDLDLGYTF. This chain connects TRBV19 to TRBJ1-2; D remains ambiguous. The CDR3 runs to 13 residues. V gave up 0 bases and J gave up 7 bases, with 9 bases separating them. Germline CDR1 reads LNHDA; CDR2 reads SQIVND (reference sequence).

V usage is TRBV5-4 and J usage is TRBJ2-1; D ambiguous. Germline V lookup: CDR1 SGHNT, CDR2 YYREEE (reference sequence). Between the trimmed V and J ends, which lost 4 bases and 7 bases, there was a span of 12 bases. CDR3 length: 13 residues. CDR3 nucleotide sequence: TGTGCCAGCAGCCAGCACGGGCCGAATGAGCAGTTCTTC. Translation: CASSQHGPNEQFF.

This clone appeared a few times. The chain uses TRBV6-6 and TRBJ2-7; D not resolved. The V and J ends lost 6 bases and 2 bases respectively, with 17 bases between them. The CDR3 contains 15 residues. The V gene's germline CDR1 is MNHNY and CDR2 SVGAGI (reference sequence). CDR3 nucleotide sequence: TGTGCCAGCAGACAGTCGGCCTCGGCCACCTACGAGCAGTACTTC. Its translation: CASRQSASATYEQYF.

The V gene is TRBV5-1, the J gene TRBJ2-3; D possibly uses TRBD1 or TRBD2 (6 bases each). Germline V lookup: CDR1 SGHRS, CDR2 YFSETQ. Trimming left V 4 bases short and J 2 bases short, with 14 bases between. CDR3 length: 15 residues. CDR3 coding DNA: TGCGCCAGCAGCACACAGGGCGGGAACACAGATACGCAGTATTTT. Translated: CASSTQGGNTDTQYF. The full variable domain, rest sourced from reference TRBV5-1 and TRBJ2-3, is KAGVTQTPRYLIKTRGQQVTLSCSPISGHRSVSWYQQTPGQGLQFLFEYFSETQRNKGNFPGRFSGRQFSNSRSEMNVSTLELGDSALYLCASSTQGGNTDTQYFGPGTRLTVL.

The V and J genes are TRBV9 and TRBJ1-2, with no clear D. The CDR3 is made up of 16 amino acids. From germline, CDR1 is SGDLS and CDR2 YYNGEE. Trimming took 0 bases from V and 5 from J, leaving 17 bases between them. This CDR3 reads CASSVAGGRTGYGYTF. The CDR3 nucleotides are TGTGCCAGCAGCGTAGCGGGTGGACGCACGGGGTATGGCTACACCTTC.

The chain has TRBV11-2 and TRBJ1-1; maybe TRBD1 (5 bases). Germline CDR1 reads SGHAT; CDR2 reads FQNNGV. Deletions cut 3 bases from V and 1 base from J, with 6 bases between. This CDR3 is built from 13 residues. The CDR3 reads CASSFGQNTEAFF. The CDR3 bases are TGTGCCAGCAGCTTTGGACAGAACACTGAAGCTTTCTTT.

This chain uses TRBV7-9 with TRBJ2-7; 9 positions agree with TRBD2. Germline V CDR1 and CDR2: SEHNR, FQNEAQ (reference sequence). The length of the CDR3 is 16 residues. With 5 bases clipped from V and 3 bases from J, the junction kept 11 bases outside the gene matches. CDR3 sequence (DNA): TGTGCCAGCAGCGGGGTTATAGCGGGAGTAATCTACGAGCAGTACTTC. This encodes CASSGVIAGVIYEQYF. Full variable domain (rest looked up from reference TRBV7-9 and TRBJ2-7): DTGVSQNPRHKITKRGQNVTFRCDPISEHNRLYWYRQTLGQGPEFLTYFQNEAQLEKSRLLSDRFSAERPKGSFSTLEIQRTEQGDSAMYLCASSGVIAGVIYEQYFGPGTRLTVT.

This rearrangement joins TRBV5-8 to TRBJ1-5; 11 bases map to TRBD1. V lost 4 bases to trimming and J lost 4 bases; unmatched junction nucleotides: 7. The CDR3 totals 16 residues. CDR1 is SGHTS, CDR2 YDEGEE, per germline. CDR3 sequence (DNA): TGTGCCAGCAGCAGAGGGACAGGGGGAAGGAATCAGCCCCAGCATTTT. Protein sequence: CASSRGTGGRNQPQHF.

The chain uses TRBV9 and TRBJ2-5, with D maybe TRBD2 (6 bases). Trimming took 0 bases from V and 2 from J, leaving 11 bases between them. Germline V CDR1 and CDR2: SGDLS, YYNGEE. CDR3 length: 15 amino acids. The CDR3 DNA sequence: TGTGCCAGCAGCGTAGGGGCTAGCGCTCAAGAGACCCAGTACTTC. It translates to CASSVGASAQETQYF.

The chain couples TRBV19 to TRBJ2-7; a possible D gene is TRBD1 (5 bases). The CDR3 runs to 14 residues. Trimming pared 4 bases from V and 3 bases from J, leaving 13 bases between. Germline V gene sequence: CDR1 LNHDA, CDR2 SQIVND (reference sequence). CDR3 sequence (DNA): TGTGCCAGTAGTACCGCAAAGACAGTCTACGAGCAGTACTTC. Residues: CASSTAKTVYEQYF.

This chain uses TRBV28 with TRBJ2-1, with 8 bases lining up with TRBD2. The CDR3 loop spans 15 amino acids. The germline V gene encodes CDR1 MDHEN and CDR2 SYDVKM. The junction had 11 bases not matched to a gene; V was cut back by 6 bases and J by 7 bases. This CDR3 reads CASSAYSSGQNEQFF. The CDR3 bases are TGTGCCAGCAGCGCATACTCTAGCGGGCAAAATGAGCAGTTCTTC.